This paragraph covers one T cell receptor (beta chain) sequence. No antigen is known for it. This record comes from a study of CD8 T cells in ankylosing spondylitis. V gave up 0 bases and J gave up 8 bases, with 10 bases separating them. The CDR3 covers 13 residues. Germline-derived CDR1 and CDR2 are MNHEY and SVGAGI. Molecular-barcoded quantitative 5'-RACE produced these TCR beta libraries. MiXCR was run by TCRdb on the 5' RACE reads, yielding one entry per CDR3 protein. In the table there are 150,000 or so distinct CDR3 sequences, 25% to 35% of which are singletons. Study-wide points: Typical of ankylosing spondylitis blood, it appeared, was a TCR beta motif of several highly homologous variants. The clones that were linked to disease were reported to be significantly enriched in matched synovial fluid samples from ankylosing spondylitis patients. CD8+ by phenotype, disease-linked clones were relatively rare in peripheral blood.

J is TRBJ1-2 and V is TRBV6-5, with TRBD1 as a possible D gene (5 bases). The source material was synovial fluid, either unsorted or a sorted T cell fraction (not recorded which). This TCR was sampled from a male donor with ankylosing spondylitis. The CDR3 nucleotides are TGTGCCAGCAGTTACTCCGAAGGGGAAGGCTACACCTTC. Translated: CASSYSEGEGYTF.